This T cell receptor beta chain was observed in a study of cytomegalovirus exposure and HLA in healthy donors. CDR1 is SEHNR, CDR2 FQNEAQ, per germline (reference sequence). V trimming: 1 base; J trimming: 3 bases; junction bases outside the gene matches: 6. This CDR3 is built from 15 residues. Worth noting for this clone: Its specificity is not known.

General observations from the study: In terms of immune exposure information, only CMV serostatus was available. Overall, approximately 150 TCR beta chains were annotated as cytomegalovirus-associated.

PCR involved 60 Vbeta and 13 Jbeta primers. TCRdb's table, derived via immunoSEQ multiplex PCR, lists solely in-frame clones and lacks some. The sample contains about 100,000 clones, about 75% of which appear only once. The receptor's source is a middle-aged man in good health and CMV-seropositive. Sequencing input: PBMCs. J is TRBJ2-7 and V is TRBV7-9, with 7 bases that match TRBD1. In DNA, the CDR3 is TGTGCCAGCAGCTTAGGCCCCGGGACAGACTACGAGCAGTACTTC. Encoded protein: CASSLGPGTDYEQYF.